This entry lists 11 T cell receptor beta chains sequenced from one sample in a study of shared clonotypes between healthy human individuals (dated by TCRdb to 2018 to 2021). The method was the immunoSEQ multiplex PCR assay. The clones in this table, taken by TCRdb from immuneACCESS, are in-frame only. Not every clone is retained; where verified, under half of the shortfall comes from an unresolved V gene, and the cause of the rest is unknown. This sample comprises about 2.4 million clones, roughly 93% of them detected only once. Roughly 0.39% of the sample comes from the top ten. The sample taken for sequencing was naive CD4+ T cells from PBMCs. The cell subset or site label of this sample denotes: CD45RA+ positively selected. The receptors shown here come from a man between 18 and 29 years old in good health. Some clones in this sample may be carry-over from other donors' samples.

The chain has TRBV29-1 and TRBJ1-3; D call uncertain. The length of the CDR3 is 13 residues. The germline V and J ends were trimmed by 4 bases and 6 bases, with 13 bases remaining between them. CDR1 and CDR2 (germline): SQVTM, ANQGSEA. CDR3 in amino acids: CSVAVHRKNTIYF. CDR3 DNA sequence: TGCAGCGTTGCGGTGCACCGAAAAAACACCATATATTTT.

The chain employs TRBV27 and TRBJ2-7; 11 bases fit TRBD1. The CDR3 consists of 14 residues. Germline V gives CDR1 MNHEY, CDR2 SMNVEV (reference sequence). CDR3 amino acids: CASTGVGRTGGFQV. CDR3 coding DNA: TGTGCCAGCACCGGGGTGGGGAGGACAGGGGGCTTTCAGGTC.

The gene calls are TRBV27 and TRBJ2-4, with a possible D match to TRBD2 (5 bases). CDR3 length equals 16 residues. Germline CDR1 is MNHEY and CDR2 is SMNVEV (reference sequence). V lost 5 bases, J lost 0 bases, and 14 bases lay in between. CDR3 sequence reads: CASSPFGVLAKNIQYF. The CDR3, as DNA: TGTGCCAGCAGTCCCTTCGGGGTACTAGCCAAAAACATTCAGTACTTC.

DNA of the CDR3: TGTGCCAGCAGCTTAGGGGGACAGGATGGTGAAAAACTGTTTTTT. This encodes CASSLGGQDGEKLFF. The chain couples TRBV7-2 to TRBJ1-4; TRBD1 matches at 8 bases. The J segment lost 7 bases and the V segment lost 1 base, leaving 5 bases of the junction unmatched. The germline gives CDR1 SGHTA, CDR2 FQGNSA. This CDR3 spans 15 amino acids.

The DNA of the CDR3 is TGTGCCAGCAGCTTAGGGGTCCTGGGGAATGTGGAGACCCAGTACTTC. Amino acid sequence: CASSLGVLGNVETQYF. The rearrangement uses TRBV7-6 and TRBJ2-5; D remains ambiguous. Trimming stripped 1 base from V and 5 bases from J, with 17 bases between. The CDR3 loop spans 16 amino acids. Germline V gene sequence: CDR1 SGHVS, CDR2 FNYEAQ.

The rearrangement joins TRBV6-5 to TRBJ2-7, with 7 nucleotides matching TRBD2. V shed 8 bases, J shed 4 bases, and the junction held 11 bases outside the gene matches. The CDR3 loop spans 14 amino acids. The germline V gene encodes CDR1 MNHEY and CDR2 SVGAGI. Written as DNA, the CDR3 is TGTGCCAGCCGACGGGGGAGGGCCTCGTACGAGCAGTACTTC. Residues: CASRRGRASYEQYF.

This chain joins TRBV11-3 and TRBJ2-2, with D unresolved. Trimming pared 6 bases from V and 5 bases from J, leaving 7 bases between. CDR3 length equals 12 residues. CDR1 SGHNT and CDR2 YENEEA come from the germline V gene. CDR3 nucleotides: TGTGCCAGCAGTTCGCCTACCGGGGAGCTGTTTTTT. It encodes CASSSPTGELFF. Complete variable domain (other parts from reference TRBV11-3 and TRBJ2-2): EAGVVQSPRYKIIEKKQPVAFWCNPISGHNTLYWYLQNLGQGPELLIRYENEEAVDDSQLPKDRFSAERLKGVDSTLKIQPAELGDSAVYLCASSSPTGELFFGEGSRLTVL.

This chain joins TRBV6-6 and TRBJ2-1; D is undetermined. CDR3 length equals 14 residues. Germline CDR1 is MNHNY and CDR2 is SVGAGI (reference sequence). Deletions cut 4 bases from V and 8 bases from J, with 15 bases between. DNA for the CDR3: TGTGCCAGCAGTTCCCTCCTCCTAGAGGATGAGCAGTTCTTC. Residues: CASSSLLLEDEQFF.

The J gene is TRBJ2-3, the V gene TRBV18; D tentatively reads TRBD1 or TRBD2 (6 bases each). Germline V CDR1 and CDR2: KGHSH, LQKENI. The CDR3 consists of 15 residues. Trimming left V 2 bases short and J 5 bases short, with 14 bases between. Here the CDR3 reads CASSPSGGRGDTQYF. The CDR3, as DNA: TGTGCCAGCTCACCAAGTGGGGGGCGCGGAGATACGCAGTATTTT.

The chain recombines TRBV27 with TRBJ2-5; tentatively, D is TRBD1 or TRBD2 (5 bases each). Germline CDR1 is MNHEY and CDR2 is SMNVEV (reference sequence). Between the trimmed V and J ends, which lost 3 bases and 4 bases, there was a span of 12 bases. The CDR3 totals 14 residues. DNA of the CDR3: TGTGCCAGCAGTTTCGGGGCCTCGGGAGAGACCCAGTACTTC. Its protein is CASSFGASGETQYF.

The chain combines TRBV4-3 with TRBJ1-2; no firm D call. The CDR3 sequence is 14 residues long. V lost 1 base and J lost 0, with 6 bases in between. The germline V gene has CDR1 LGHNA and CDR2 YSLEER. In DNA form, the CDR3 reads TGCGCCAGCAGCCAAGCTACAGCTAACTATGGCTACACCTTC. It is translated as CASSQATANYGYTF.